Sequencing of this T cell receptor (beta chain) was carried out in a study of CD8 T cells in ankylosing spondylitis. Regarding the study as a whole: Past studies reported some motif variants in reactive arthritis synovial fluid and blood. The clones that were linked to disease were reported to be significantly enriched in matched synovial fluid samples from ankylosing spondylitis patients. One TCR beta motif, made up of under ten highly homologous variants, appeared characteristic of ankylosing spondylitis blood. Clones linked to the disease showed a CD8+ phenotype. They occurred at relatively low frequencies in peripheral blood.

MiXCR, run by TCRdb on the 5' RACE reads, gives a single entry per CDR3 protein. The sample gives 650,000 to 800,000 distinct CDR3 sequences, around 20% of which show up once; over 15% is in the top ten. This clonotype was seen more than once but under ten times. Its target is unknown. Sequenced: blood, either unsorted or a sorted T cell fraction (not recorded which). This receptor was obtained from a male donor with ankylosing spondylitis.

As DNA, the CDR3 is TGTGCCAGCAGCCACCCGGGGGAGACCGTTAACTATGGCTACACCTTC. Protein sequence: CASSHPGETVNYGYTF. The gene calls are TRBV7-2 and TRBJ1-2; a weak D match, TRBD1 (5 bases). CDR3 size: 16 residues. The ends were cut back, 5 bases at V and 1 base at J, with 17 bases in the middle. Germline V gene sequence: CDR1 SGHTA, CDR2 FQGNSA.